The present T cell receptor (beta chain) was sequenced within a study of early T cells in non-severe SARS-CoV-2 infection. Study in general: Unsorted whole blood bulk RNA was sequenced, with unpaired chains. Findings and limits, study-wide: There was a bias toward anti-spike CD8 responses in VDJdb matching, which missed private and CD4 specificities.

In its sample, this clonotype was seen a few times. Antigen specificity is unknown. The ends were cut back, 7 bases at V and 0 bases at J, with 16 bases in the middle. The germline gives CDR1 MGHDK, CDR2 SYGVNS. CDR3 size: 15 residues. Individual cDNA molecules carried attached unique molecular identifiers. Via MiXCR, TCRdb re-called the 5' RACE reads, giving one row per CDR3 protein. The table has 65,000 to 95,000 distinct CDR3 sequences, approximately 9.1% seen once. Material for sequencing was whole blood. The V call is TRBV25-1, the J call TRBJ2-7; D is unresolved. This receptor was identified in an adult who was a healthcare worker with PCR-confirmed SARS-CoV-2 infection or an uninfected control (not recorded which). The CDR3 loop reads CASIYLAGSSYEQYF. The DNA of the CDR3 is TGTGCCAGCATCTATCTTGCTGGAAGCTCCTACGAGCAGTACTTC.